The 27 T cell receptor beta chains below were found in one sample sequenced in a study of cytomegalovirus exposure and HLA in healthy donors. Vbeta (60) and Jbeta (13) primers were used in the PCR. Assay: immunoSEQ multiplex PCR; the TCRdb copy retains only in-frame clones and omits some. The sample shows about 120,000 clones, 86% of them seen only once. The sequencing sample was made of PBMCs. These receptors were obtained from a man between 35 and 55 years old in good health and CMV-seronegative.

The rearrangement joins TRBV7-2 to TRBJ2-7; 8 bases map to TRBD1. The CDR3 consists of 15 residues. The J segment lost 7 bases and the V segment lost 4 bases, leaving 12 bases of the junction unmatched. The germline CDR1 and CDR2 sequences are SGHTA and FQGNSA. The CDR3 spells CASSSSGGRTAEQYF. CDR3 sequence (DNA): TGTGCCAGCAGCTCTTCAGGGGGCAGGACGGCGGAGCAGTACTTC.

A word on this clone: The junction departs from germline at one end; a sequencing error may be responsible. The chain joins TRBV7-9 to TRBJ1-5; D call uncertain. The CDR3 consists of 12 residues. The germline CDR1 and CDR2 sequences are SEHNR and FQNEAQ (reference sequence). This CDR3 is CSSSLPLGPQHF. The CDR3 DNA follows: TGTTCCAGCAGCCTCCCCCTAGGGCCCCAGCATTTT.

V is TRBV5-8 and J is TRBJ2-2; unclear D gene. CDR3 size: 13 residues. V was shortened by 3 bases and J by 7 bases, with 10 bases between the two germline ends. Germline loops: CDR1 SGHTS, CDR2 YDEGEE. CDR3: CASSSMFGGELFF. The CDR3 bases are TGTGCCAGCAGCTCCATGTTCGGCGGGGAGCTGTTTTTT. Drawing the rest from reference TRBV5-8 and TRBJ2-2, the complete variable domain is EAGVTQSPTHLIKTRGQQATLRCSPISGHTSVYWYQQALGLGLQFLLWYDEGEERNRGNFPPRFSGRQFPNYSSELNVNALELEDSALYLCASSSMFGGELFFGEGSRLTVL.

The chain recombines TRBV7-3 with TRBJ2-1; D may be TRBD1 (5 bases). Germline V gene sequence: CDR1 SGHTA, CDR2 FQGTGA. The CDR3 covers 13 residues. V lost 3 bases and J lost 10, with 13 bases in between. CDR3 bases: TGTGCCAGCAGCTTGGGGCCGGCGCGAGAGCAGTTCTTC. Translation: CASSLGPAREQFF.

Note on this clone: The sample holds other DNA sequences that translate to the same CDR3. The genes are TRBV9 and TRBJ1-4, with a tentative D call TRBD1 (5 bases). The germline gives CDR1 SGDLS, CDR2 YYNGEE. V lost 0 bases and J lost 0, with 9 bases in between. This CDR3 contains 16 residues. This CDR3 is CASSVGGGATNEKLFF. DNA for the CDR3: TGTGCCAGCAGCGTAGGGGGAGGGGCAACTAATGAAAAACTGTTTTTT.

This clone turned up a few times. V is TRBV5-4 and J is TRBJ2-5, with D unresolved. V lost 2 bases, J lost 5 bases, and 4 bases lay in between. Germline CDR1 and CDR2: SGHNT and YYREEE (reference sequence). The CDR3 is 11 residues long. In DNA, the CDR3 is TGTGCCAGCAGCTTCGGGGAGACCCAGTACTTC. This sequence encodes CASSFGETQYF.

V is TRBV6-5 and J is TRBJ1-2, with 9 positions matching TRBD1. The length of the CDR3 is 13 residues. The germline V gene encodes CDR1 MNHEY and CDR2 SVGAGI. V shed 5 bases and J 8 bases; nucleotides not matched to a gene: 6. CDR3 sequence (DNA): TGTGCCAGCAGTAAACAGGGGGCAGGAGGCTACACCTTC. As protein: CASSKQGAGGYTF.

V and J are TRBV28 and TRBJ1-5; 9 nucleotides line up with TRBD1. CDR3 length equals 15 residues. Germline trimming cut 6 bases from V and 2 bases from J; bases unmatched to any gene: 5. Germline CDR1 and CDR2: MDHEN and SYDVKM. The CDR3 nucleotides read TGTGCCAGCAGGCTACAGGGGGCAGGCAATCAGCCCCAGCATTTT. It codes for CASRLQGAGNQPQHF.

The rearrangement links TRBV5-6 to TRBJ1-1; perhaps TRBD1 as D (5 bases). Germline CDR1 is SGHDT and CDR2 is YYEEEE. Trimming took off 4 bases at V and 8 bases at J, with 18 bases between the two ends. The CDR3 covers 14 residues. CDR3 DNA: TGTGCCAGCAGCCGGAGGGGACCCAGACCCGAAGCTTTCTTT. It encodes CASSRRGPRPEAFF.

J is TRBJ2-5 and V is TRBV5-1; 12 bases line up with TRBD1. The ends lost 4 bases at V and 3 bases at J; junction bases unmatched: 4. Germline CDR1 is SGHRS and CDR2 is YFSETQ. CDR3 length: 15 residues. CDR3 protein: CASSPGTGGEETQYF. CDR3 DNA: TGCGCCAGCAGCCCCGGGACAGGGGGCGAAGAGACCCAGTACTTC.

V is TRBV5-6 and J is TRBJ2-1; 7 bases are a match to TRBD1. Trimming removed 4 bases from V and 5 bases from J; junction bases left unmatched: 6. CDR1 is SGHDT, CDR2 YYEEEE, per germline. The CDR3 contains 14 residues. CDR3 coding DNA: TGTGCCAGCAGCCACGACAGGGTTAACAATGAGCAGTTCTTC. This gives the protein CASSHDRVNNEQFF.

V gene TRBV29-1 combines with J gene TRBJ1-2; possible D gene TRBD1, 6 bases. The germline CDR1 and CDR2 sequences are SQVTM and ANQGSEA. There are 12 residues in the CDR3. The V and J ends lost 6 bases and 2 bases respectively, with 10 bases between them. The CDR3 DNA reads as TGCAGCGTCCGGGGGGCGAACTATGGCTACACCTTC. Translated, it gives CSVRGANYGYTF.

The chain links TRBV7-9 to TRBJ2-1; 9 bases fit TRBD2. The CDR3 totals 15 residues. J gave up 1 base and V 5 bases, and 3 bases lay outside the gene matches. From germline, CDR1 is SEHNR and CDR2 FQNEAQ (reference sequence). The CDR3 reads CASSLSGGSYNEQFF. The CDR3 DNA reads as TGTGCCAGCAGCCTTAGCGGGGGTTCCTACAATGAGCAGTTCTTC.

The chain has TRBV27 and TRBJ1-1, with 7 bases lining up with TRBD1. Trimming cost V 5 bases and J 5 bases; bases outside gene matches: 11. The CDR3 has 15 residues. Germline assignment: CDR1 MNHEY and CDR2 SMNVEV (reference sequence). The CDR3 nucleotides are TGTGCCAGCAGTCCCCTCACAGGGGAGAGGACTGAAGCTTTCTTT. The encoded protein is CASSPLTGERTEAFF.

This clone was recorded only once. The chain combines TRBV7-9 with TRBJ1-5, with 9 bases fitting TRBD1. CDR1 is SEHNR and CDR2 is FQNEAQ in the germline V gene (reference sequence). There are 15 residues in the CDR3. With 2 bases clipped from V and 5 bases from J, the junction kept 4 bases outside the gene matches. The CDR3 DNA reads as TGTGCCAGCAGCTTATCAGGGACAGGGTATCAGCCCCAGCATTTT. Amino acid sequence: CASSLSGTGYQPQHF.

This clone turned up a few times. The chain combines TRBV11-3 with TRBJ1-6; TRBD1 is a possible D gene (5 bases). The CDR3 contains 17 residues. Trimming left V 3 bases short and J 4 bases short, with 16 bases between. The germline CDR1 and CDR2 sequences are SGHNT and YENEEA. The CDR3 nucleotides read TGTGCCAGCAGCTTGCTTCAGGGAGGATTTTATAATTCACCCCTCCACTTT. Translated: CASSLLQGGFYNSPLHF.

This rearrangement joins TRBV29-1 to TRBJ2-3, with D tentatively TRBD1 (6 bases). V was trimmed by 3 bases and J by 4 bases, leaving 8 bases between them. This CDR3 contains 12 residues. Germline values: CDR1 SQVTM, CDR2 ANQGSEA. The CDR3 protein is CSVDQGSDTQYF. In nucleotides, the CDR3 is TGCAGCGTTGATCAGGGGTCAGATACGCAGTATTTT.

The J gene is TRBJ1-2, the V gene TRBV28, with 8 nucleotides matching TRBD1. Losses at the gene ends were 5 bases for V and 6 bases for J; bases not matched to a gene: 11. CDR1 is MDHEN, CDR2 SYDVKM, per germline. The CDR3 is 15 residues long. CDR3 amino acids: CASSAVGTGNNGYTF. In nucleotides, the CDR3 is TGTGCCAGCAGTGCCGTGGGGACAGGCAACAATGGCTACACCTTC.

J is TRBJ1-6 and V is TRBV6-5; 7 bases match TRBD1. CDR1 MNHEY and CDR2 SVGAGI come from the germline V gene. The V gene end was trimmed by 6 bases and the J gene end by 9 bases; junction bases not matched to a gene: 11. The CDR3 contains 15 residues. The CDR3 region is CASRLVSGGFSPLHF. In DNA form, the CDR3 reads TGTGCCAGCAGGCTAGTGTCAGGGGGATTTTCACCCCTCCACTTT.

This chain joins TRBV5-8 and TRBJ2-7; maybe TRBD1 (6 bases). Per germline, CDR1 SGHTS and CDR2 YDEGEE. The V end lost 5 bases, the J end lost 4 bases, and 7 bases lay between the germline ends. The CDR3 is made up of 11 amino acids. The CDR3 loop reads CASRQGYEQYF. The CDR3 coding sequence is TGTGCCAGCAGACAGGGATACGAGCAGTACTTC.

This chain joins TRBV5-6 and TRBJ2-3; 15 positions match TRBD2. V was clipped by 6 bases and J by 2 bases; unmatched bases: 7. Germline V gene sequence: CDR1 SGHDT, CDR2 YYEEEE. The CDR3 is 17 residues long. CDR3 nucleotide sequence: TGTGCCAGCACCCCGGGACTAGCGGGGGGTACCACAGATACGCAGTATTTT. This gives the protein CASTPGLAGGTTDTQYF.

The chain recombines TRBV7-3 with TRBJ1-2; D ambiguous. Trimming pared 0 bases from V and 8 bases from J, leaving 10 bases between. This CDR3 has 13 residues. Germline lookup yields CDR1 SGHTA and CDR2 FQGTGA. The CDR3 DNA is TGTGCCAGCAGCTTAACGGGAGGAGAAGGCTACACCTTC. Amino acids: CASSLTGGEGYTF.

The chain carries TRBV4-2 and TRBJ1-2; 8 nucleotides line up with TRBD1. V lost 3 bases, J lost 4 bases, and 7 bases stayed unmatched. Germline lookup yields CDR1 LGHNA and CDR2 YNFKEQ. This CDR3 has 15 amino acids. Here the CDR3 DNA reads TGTGCCAGCAGCCACAACAGGGGGGATTCCTATGGCTACACCTTC. Translated, it gives CASSHNRGDSYGYTF.

This chain connects TRBV6-6 to TRBJ1-2, with 9 bases aligning to TRBD1. The V gene's germline CDR1 is MNHNY and CDR2 SVGAGI (reference sequence). V was clipped by 5 bases and J by 4 bases; unmatched bases: 8. CDR3 size: 15 residues. The CDR3 loop is CASSHRTGASYGYTF. In DNA form, the CDR3 reads TGTGCCAGCAGTCATAGGACAGGGGCGTCCTATGGCTACACCTTC.

The chain combines TRBV6-7 with TRBJ2-7, with 7 bases lining up with TRBD1. TRBV6-7 is assigned to the ORF class and has an uncertain function. The CDR3 extends over 13 amino acids. V trimming: 6 bases; J trimming: 0 bases; junction bases outside the gene matches: 2. CDR3 residues: CASSDRDSYEQYF. CDR3 DNA: TGTGCCAGCAGCGACAGGGACTCCTACGAGCAGTACTTC.

The rearrangement joins TRBV4-1 to TRBJ2-3, with 7 bases that match TRBD1. The length of the CDR3 is 14 residues. V lost 4 bases and J lost 5; bases outside the gene matches: 6. From germline, CDR1 is MGHRA and CDR2 YSYEKL. DNA of the CDR3: TGCGCCAGCAGCCCAGGACAGGCGTTAGATACGCAGTATTTT. It is translated as CASSPGQALDTQYF.

The chain combines TRBV6-5 with TRBJ2-1, with D possibly being TRBD1 (6 bases). Germline-derived CDR1 and CDR2 are MNHEY and SVGAGI. The CDR3 is 13 residues long. Trimming took off 6 bases at V and 4 bases at J, with 10 bases between the two ends. The CDR3 reads CASSMDSYNEQFF. Written as DNA, the CDR3 is TGTGCCAGCAGCATGGACAGTTACAATGAGCAGTTCTTC.